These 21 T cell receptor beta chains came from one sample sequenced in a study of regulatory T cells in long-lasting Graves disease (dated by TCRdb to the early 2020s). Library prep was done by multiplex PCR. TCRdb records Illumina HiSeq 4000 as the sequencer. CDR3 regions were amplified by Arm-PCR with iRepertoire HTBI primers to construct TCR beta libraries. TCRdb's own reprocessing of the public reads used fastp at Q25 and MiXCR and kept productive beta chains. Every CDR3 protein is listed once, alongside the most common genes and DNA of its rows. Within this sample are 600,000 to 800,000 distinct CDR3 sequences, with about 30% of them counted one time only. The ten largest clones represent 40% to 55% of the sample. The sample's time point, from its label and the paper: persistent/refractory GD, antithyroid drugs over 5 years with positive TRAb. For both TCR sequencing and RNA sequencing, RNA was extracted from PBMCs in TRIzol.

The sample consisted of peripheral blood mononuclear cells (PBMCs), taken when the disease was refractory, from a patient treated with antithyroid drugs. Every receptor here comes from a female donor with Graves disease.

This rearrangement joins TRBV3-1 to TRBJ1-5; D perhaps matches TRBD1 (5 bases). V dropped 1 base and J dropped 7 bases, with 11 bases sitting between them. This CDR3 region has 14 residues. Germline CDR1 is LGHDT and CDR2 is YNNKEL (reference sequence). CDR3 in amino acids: CASSQAEGKQPQHF. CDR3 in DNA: TGTGCCAGCAGCCAAGCGGAGGGGAAACAGCCCCAGCATTTT.

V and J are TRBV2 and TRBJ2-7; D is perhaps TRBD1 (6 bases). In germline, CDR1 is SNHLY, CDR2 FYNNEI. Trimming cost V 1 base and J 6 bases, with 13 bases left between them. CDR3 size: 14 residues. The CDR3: CASSEVVQGGEQYF. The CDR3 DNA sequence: TGTGCCAGCAGTGAAGTCGTACAGGGCGGCGAGCAGTACTTC.

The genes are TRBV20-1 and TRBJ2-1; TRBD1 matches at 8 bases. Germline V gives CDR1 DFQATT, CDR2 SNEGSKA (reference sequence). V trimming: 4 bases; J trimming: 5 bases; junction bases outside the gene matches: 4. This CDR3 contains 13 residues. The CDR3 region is CSATPGQDNEQFF. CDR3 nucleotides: TGCAGTGCTACCCCGGGACAGGACAATGAGCAGTTCTTC.

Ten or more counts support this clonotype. CDR3 sequence (DNA): TGTGCCAGCTCCCCTGGAAGGGGGAACGGCTACACCTTC. It specifies CASSPGRGNGYTF. J is TRBJ1-2 and V is TRBV6-1; TRBD1 might be the D (6 bases). This CDR3 has 13 amino acids. V was clipped by 8 bases and J by 8 bases, with 18 bases between them. Germline V gene sequence: CDR1 MNHNS, CDR2 SASEGT.

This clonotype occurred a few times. CDR3 sequence (DNA): TGTGCCAGTAGTATATTTGGACATTTGAACACTGAAGCTTTCTTT. Protein product: CASSIFGHLNTEAFF. The chain joins TRBV19 to TRBJ1-1, with a weak D call TRBD1 (5 bases). Trimming took off 2 bases at V and 0 bases at J, with 10 bases between the two ends. The germline CDR1 and CDR2 sequences are LNHDA and SQIVND (reference sequence). The CDR3 extends over 15 amino acids.

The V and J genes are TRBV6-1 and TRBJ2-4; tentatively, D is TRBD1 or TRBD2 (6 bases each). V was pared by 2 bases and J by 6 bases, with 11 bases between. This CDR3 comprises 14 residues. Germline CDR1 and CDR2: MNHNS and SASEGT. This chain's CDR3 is CASSERGAVNIQYF. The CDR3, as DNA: TGTGCCAGCAGTGAAAGGGGGGCGGTAAACATTCAGTACTTC.

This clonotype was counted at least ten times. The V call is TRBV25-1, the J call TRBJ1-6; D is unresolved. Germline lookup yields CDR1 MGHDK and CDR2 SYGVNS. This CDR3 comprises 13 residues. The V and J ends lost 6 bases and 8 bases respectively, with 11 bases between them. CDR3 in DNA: TGTGCCAGCAGCGAGGTCGGGGATTCACCCCTCCACTTT. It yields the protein CASSEVGDSPLHF.

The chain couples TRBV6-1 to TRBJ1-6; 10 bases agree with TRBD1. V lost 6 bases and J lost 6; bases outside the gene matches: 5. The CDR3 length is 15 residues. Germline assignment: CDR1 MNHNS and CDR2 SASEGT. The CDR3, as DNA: TGTGCCAGCAGGGGACAGGGGTTGAGTAATTCACCCCTCCACTTT. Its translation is CASRGQGLSNSPLHF.

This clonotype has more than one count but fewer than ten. In DNA, the CDR3 is TGTGCCAGCAGGACCATAGGGGGGGCGCGAGATCAGCCCCAGCATTTT. Protein product: CASRTIGGARDQPQHF. The chain links TRBV27 to TRBJ1-5; possible D gene TRBD1, 6 bases. The CDR3 loop spans 16 amino acids. V was pared by 6 bases and J by 5 bases, with 20 bases between. Germline V gives CDR1 MNHEY, CDR2 SMNVEV (reference sequence).

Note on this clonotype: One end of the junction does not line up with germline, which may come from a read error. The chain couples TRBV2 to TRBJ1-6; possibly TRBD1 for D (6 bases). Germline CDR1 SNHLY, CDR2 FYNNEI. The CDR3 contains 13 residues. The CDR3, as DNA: TGTGCCAGCATTCTACAGGGAAATTCACCCCCCCACTTT. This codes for CASILQGNSPPHF. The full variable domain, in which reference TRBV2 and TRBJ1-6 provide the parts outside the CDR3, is EPEVTQTPSHQVTQMGQEVILRCVPISNHLYFYWYRQILGQKVEFLVSFYNNEISEKSEIFDDQFSVERPDGSNFTLKIRSTKLEDSAMYFCASILQGNSPPHFGNGTRLTVT.

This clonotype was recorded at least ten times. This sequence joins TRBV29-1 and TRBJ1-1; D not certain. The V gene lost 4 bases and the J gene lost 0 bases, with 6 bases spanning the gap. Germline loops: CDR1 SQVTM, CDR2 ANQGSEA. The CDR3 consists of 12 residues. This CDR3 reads CSVGGVNTEAFF. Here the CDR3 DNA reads TGCAGCGTTGGAGGAGTGAACACTGAAGCTTTCTTT.

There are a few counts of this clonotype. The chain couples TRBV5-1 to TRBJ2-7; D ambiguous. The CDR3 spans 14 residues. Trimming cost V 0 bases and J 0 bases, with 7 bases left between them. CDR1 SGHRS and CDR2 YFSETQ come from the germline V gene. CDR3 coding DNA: TGCGCCAGCAGCTTGGACGTAGTCTCCTACGAGCAGTACTTC. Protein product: CASSLDVVSYEQYF.

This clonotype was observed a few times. The CDR3 loop reads CASYEGWDTEQYF. In nucleotides, the CDR3 is TGTGCCAGTTACGAAGGCTGGGACACCGAGCAGTACTTC. The V gene is TRBV6-1, the J gene TRBJ2-7; a weak D match, TRBD1 (6 bases). Germline assignment: CDR1 MNHNS and CDR2 SASEGT. This CDR3 is built from 13 residues. V lost 9 bases, J lost 6 bases, and 18 bases lay in between.

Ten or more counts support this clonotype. The CDR3 DNA follows: TGTGCCAGCCGAGGGACTGCTAACTATGGCTACACCTTC. This gives the protein CASRGTANYGYTF. The rearrangement links TRBV6-1 to TRBJ1-2; a possible D gene is TRBD1 (5 bases). The CDR3 covers 13 residues. Germline CDR1 MNHNS, CDR2 SASEGT. The V gene lost 8 bases and the J gene lost 0 bases, with 10 bases spanning the gap.

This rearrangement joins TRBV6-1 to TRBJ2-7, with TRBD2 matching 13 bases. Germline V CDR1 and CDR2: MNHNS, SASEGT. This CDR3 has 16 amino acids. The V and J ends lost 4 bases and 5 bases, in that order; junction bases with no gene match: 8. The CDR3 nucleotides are TGTGCCAGCAGTGGGGTACTAGCGGGAGGGCCCGACGAGCAGTACTTC. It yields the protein CASSGVLAGGPDEQYF.

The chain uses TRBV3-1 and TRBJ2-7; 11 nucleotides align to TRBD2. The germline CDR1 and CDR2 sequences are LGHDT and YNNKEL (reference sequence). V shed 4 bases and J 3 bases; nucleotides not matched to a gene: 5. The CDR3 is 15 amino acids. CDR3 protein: CASSLAGGFGYEQYF. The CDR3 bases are TGTGCCAGCAGCCTAGCGGGAGGGTTTGGCTACGAGCAGTACTTC.

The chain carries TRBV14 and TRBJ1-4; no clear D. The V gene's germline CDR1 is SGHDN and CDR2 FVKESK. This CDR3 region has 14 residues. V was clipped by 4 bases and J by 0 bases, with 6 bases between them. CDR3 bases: TGTGCCAGCAGCCGTTCTGCAACTAATGAAAAACTGTTTTTT. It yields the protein CASSRSATNEKLFF. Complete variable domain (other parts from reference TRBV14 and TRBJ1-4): EAGVTQFPSHSVIEKGQTVTLRCDPISGHDNLYWYRRVMGKEIKFLLHFVKESKQDESGMPNNRFLAERTGGTYSTLKVQPAELEDSGVYFCASSRSATNEKLFFGSGTQLSVL.

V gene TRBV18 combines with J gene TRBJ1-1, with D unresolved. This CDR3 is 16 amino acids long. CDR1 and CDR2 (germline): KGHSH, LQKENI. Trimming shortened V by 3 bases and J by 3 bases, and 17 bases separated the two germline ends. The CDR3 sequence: CASSPDWAPGDTEAFF. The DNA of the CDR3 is TGTGCCAGCTCACCGGATTGGGCCCCTGGGGACACTGAAGCTTTCTTT.

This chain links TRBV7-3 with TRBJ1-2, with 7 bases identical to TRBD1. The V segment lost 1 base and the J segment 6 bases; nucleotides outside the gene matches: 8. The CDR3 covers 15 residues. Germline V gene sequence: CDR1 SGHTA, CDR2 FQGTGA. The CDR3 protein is CASSLRPGGIDGYTF. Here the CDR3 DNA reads TGTGCCAGCAGCTTAAGGCCAGGGGGAATTGATGGCTACACCTTC.

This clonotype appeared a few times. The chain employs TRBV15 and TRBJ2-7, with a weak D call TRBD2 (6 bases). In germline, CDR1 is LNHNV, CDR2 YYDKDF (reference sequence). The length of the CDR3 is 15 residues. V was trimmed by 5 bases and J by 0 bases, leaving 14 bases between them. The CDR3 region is CATSVGPTSSYEQYF. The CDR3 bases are TGTGCCACCAGCGTCGGACCGACTAGCTCCTACGAGCAGTACTTC. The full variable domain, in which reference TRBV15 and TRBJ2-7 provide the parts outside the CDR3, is DAMVIQNPRYQVTQFGKPVTLSCSQTLNHNVMYWYQQKSSQAPKLLFHYYDKDFNNEADTPDNFQSRRPNTSFCFLDIRSPGLGDTAMYLCATSVGPTSSYEQYFGPGTRLTVT.

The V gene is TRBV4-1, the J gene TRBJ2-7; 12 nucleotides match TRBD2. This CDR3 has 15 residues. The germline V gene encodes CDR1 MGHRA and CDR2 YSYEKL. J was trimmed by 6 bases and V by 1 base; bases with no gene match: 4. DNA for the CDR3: TGCGCCAGCAGCCAAGGACCGGGACTAGCGGGCGAGCAGTACTTC. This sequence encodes CASSQGPGLAGEQYF.